The T cell receptor beta chain under discussion was sequenced for a study of T-cell reconstitution after alpha-beta-depleted transplantation in children. Study results and caveats: At the one-year point after transplant, T-cell counts and TCRbeta diversity were found to come mostly from T cells that had been newly produced. Recipient T cells and thymic progenitors that survived gave rise to the high TCRbeta diversity observed at day 60 in some patients. Expanded graft clones, several hundred of them, were reportedly the source of alpha-beta T cells about two months after transplant.

On this clonotype: The antigen is not known.

V shed 11 bases, J shed 6 bases, and the junction held 8 bases outside the gene matches. The CDR3 consists of 14 residues. Germline V gives CDR1 SNHLY, CDR2 FYNNEI. Unique molecular identifiers were used to barcode this TCRbeta library. In TCRdb, the PCR reads were re-called with MiXCR into one record per CDR3 protein. The table records about 510,000 distinct CDR3 sequences, about an eighth of them present only once. The receptor comes from a female patient aged 2 to 10 who had a stem cell transplant for aplastic anemia, so the T cells may come from the graft donor. The source material was PBMCs, mostly from graft donor cells, sampled 180 days after TCRalphabeta/CD19-depleted stem cell transplant. The rearrangement uses TRBV2 and TRBJ2-1, with 12 bases that match TRBD2. CDR3 sequence (DNA): TGTGCCTTCCGACTAGCGGGAGTAGCCAATGAGCAGTTCTTC. Amino acid sequence: CAFRLAGVANEQFF.